Following are 18 T cell receptor beta chains from one sample sequenced in a study of T cell responses to AZD1222 COVID-19 vaccine. This table comes from immunoSEQ multiplex PCR, and its TCRdb copy is limited to in-frame clones, with some not included. Of approximately 110,000 clones listed, 80% to 90% were seen once; the top ten hold 4.2%. Specimen: peripheral blood, collected on day 0 of AZD1222 vaccination. These TCRs come from an adult in good health.

The chain links TRBV24-1 to TRBJ2-5, with 7 nucleotides matching TRBD1. Germline V CDR1 and CDR2: KGHDR, SFDVKD. The CDR3 is made up of 14 amino acids. Trimming cost V 4 bases and J 5 bases; bases outside gene matches: 6. The CDR3 sequence: CATSDPGQLETQYF. In DNA form, the CDR3 reads TGTGCCACCAGTGACCCGGGACAGTTGGAGACCCAGTACTTC.

This rearrangement joins TRBV4-2 to TRBJ1-3; no clear D gene. This CDR3 has 15 residues. Germline CDR1 and CDR2: LGHNA and YNFKEQ. Trimming cost V 4 bases and J 6 bases, with 16 bases left between them. This CDR3 is CASSPYKGLENTIYF. The DNA for the CDR3 is TGTGCCAGCAGCCCATACAAGGGTTTGGAAAACACCATATATTTT.

This clone was counted between two and nine times. The CDR3 DNA is TGTGCCACTTCGACAGGGTCCTCCTACGAGCAGTACTTC. Amino acids: CATSTGSSYEQYF. This rearrangement joins TRBV18 to TRBJ2-7, with 7 nucleotides matching TRBD1. V lost 10 bases to trimming and J lost 0 bases; unmatched junction nucleotides: 6. The germline V gene encodes CDR1 KGHSH and CDR2 LQKENI. The CDR3 covers 13 residues.

The gene calls are TRBV5-6 and TRBJ2-1; D tentatively fits TRBD1 or TRBD2 (5 bases each). The CDR3 covers 15 residues. V lost 0 bases to trimming and J lost 5 bases, with 12 bases between them. Per germline, CDR1 SGHDT and CDR2 YYEEEE. CDR3 protein: CASSLGDVPHNEQFF. The CDR3 DNA reads as TGTGCCAGCAGCTTGGGGGACGTACCCCACAATGAGCAGTTCTTC.

The rearrangement links TRBV10-3 to TRBJ1-1; D might be TRBD1 (6 bases). Germline CDR1 ENHRY, CDR2 SYGVKD. This CDR3 region has 15 residues. The V and J ends lost 0 bases and 4 bases respectively, with 12 bases between them. CDR3: CAISESQGPGTEAFF. The CDR3 coding sequence is TGTGCCATCAGTGAGTCGCAGGGGCCGGGCACTGAAGCTTTCTTT.

The rearrangement joins TRBV29-1 to TRBJ2-1, with a weak D call TRBD1 (6 bases). V lost 4 bases to trimming and J lost 9 bases, with 13 bases between them. Germline assignment: CDR1 SQVTM and CDR2 ANQGSEA. The CDR3 sequence is 12 residues long. The chain's CDR3 is CSVGRDIGEQFF. The CDR3 DNA reads TGCAGCGTTGGCCGGGACATAGGTGAGCAGTTCTTC.

The chain couples TRBV7-2 to TRBJ2-1, with D unclear. Trimming took off 6 bases at V and 5 bases at J, with 14 bases between the two ends. Germline values: CDR1 SGHTA, CDR2 FQGNSA. This CDR3 spans 14 amino acids. In DNA, the CDR3 is TGTGCCAGCAGGCCCGGATATCTTAACAATGAGCAGTTCTTC. Translating gives CASRPGYLNNEQFF.

The genes are TRBV28 and TRBJ1-5; no reliable D call. Looked up from germline, CDR1 is MDHEN and CDR2 is SYDVKM. The ends were cut back, 4 bases at V and 3 bases at J, with 7 bases in the middle. The CDR3 totals 13 residues. The CDR3 here is CASSSTNNQPQHF. The CDR3 region has the DNA TGTGCCAGCAGTTCCACAAACAATCAGCCCCAGCATTTT.

This clone was observed once. This chain uses TRBV28 with TRBJ2-7; 8 bases align to TRBD1. CDR3 length equals 21 residues. V shed 6 bases, J shed 3 bases, and the junction held 28 bases outside the gene matches. In germline, CDR1 is MDHEN, CDR2 SYDVKM. CDR3 coding DNA: TGTGCCAGCAGGTCCCAATCAAGATGGACAGGGTTCAGGGAAGGGGGCTACGAGCAGTACTTC. Translated: CASRSQSRWTGFREGGYEQYF.

The chain joins TRBV29-1 to TRBJ1-1; D gene uncertain. V was clipped by 3 bases and J by 0 bases, with 5 bases between them. The CDR3 runs to 12 residues. CDR1 SQVTM and CDR2 ANQGSEA come from the germline V gene. The CDR3 DNA is TGCAGCGTTGACTGGGTGAACACTGAAGCTTTCTTT. It encodes CSVDWVNTEAFF.

This chain joins TRBV5-1 and TRBJ2-7; the D gene could be TRBD1 or TRBD2 (6 bases each). The CDR3 runs to 14 residues. CDR1 SGHRS and CDR2 YFSETQ come from the germline V gene. Trimming left V 4 bases short and J 5 bases short, with 16 bases between. The CDR3 nucleotides read TGCGCCAGCAGCACCACAGGGACTCAGAACGAGCAGTACTTC. Translated: CASSTTGTQNEQYF.

This clone was seen a handful of times. This sequence joins TRBV20-1 and TRBJ1-1; TRBD1 might be the D (6 bases). The CDR3 is 11 amino acids. V was cut by 4 bases and J by 4 bases, with 7 bases left in between. The germline CDR1 and CDR2 sequences are DFQATT and SNEGSKA (reference sequence). The CDR3 here is CSAKGGTEAFF. CDR3 DNA: TGCAGTGCTAAGGGGGGCACTGAAGCTTTCTTT.

The chain employs TRBV30 and TRBJ2-7, with 8 bases identical to TRBD2. This CDR3 is 13 amino acids long. Germline CDR1 reads GTSNPN; CDR2 reads SVGIG (reference sequence). Losses at the gene ends were 3 bases for V and 2 bases for J; bases not matched to a gene: 3. The CDR3 sequence: CAWSIAGPYEQYF. The DNA of the CDR3 is TGTGCCTGGAGCATAGCGGGGCCCTACGAGCAGTACTTC.

The CDR3 protein is CASSSPSGGTDTQYF. DNA for the CDR3: TGTGCCAGCAGTTCCCCTAGCGGGGGGACAGATACGCAGTATTTT. The chain uses TRBV28 and TRBJ2-3; 11 bases are shared with TRBD2. CDR3 length equals 15 residues. The V gene's germline CDR1 is MDHEN and CDR2 SYDVKM. Trimming took 4 bases from V and 3 from J; bases not matched to a gene: 3.

This chain's CDR3 is CASSPQLTTGPKNIQYF. In nucleotides, the CDR3 is TGTGCCAGCAGCCCACAACTGACGACAGGGCCCAAAAACATTCAGTACTTC. The chain joins TRBV3-1 (or the pseudogene TRBV3-2) to TRBJ2-4; 7 bases match TRBD1. CDR3 length: 17 amino acids. Germline loops: CDR1 LGHDT, CDR2 YNNKEL (reference sequence). The junction had 11 bases not matched to a gene; V was cut back by 4 bases and J by 2 bases.

This chain links TRBV2 with TRBJ1-6; TRBD1 agrees at 9 bases. Losses at the gene ends were 6 bases for V and 0 bases for J; bases not matched to a gene: 9. The CDR3 covers 18 residues. Germline V gene data show CDR1 as SNHLY and CDR2 as FYNNEI. CDR3 in DNA: TGTGCCAGCAGGACAGGACAGGGGACGGGCTCCTATAATTCACCCCTCCACTTT. Its translation is CASRTGQGTGSYNSPLHF.

The chain uses TRBV7-6 and TRBJ2-1, with TRBD2 matching 15 bases. The CDR3 contains 15 residues. Germline V lookup: CDR1 SGHVS, CDR2 FNYEAQ. The V and J ends lost 4 bases and 10 bases, in that order; junction bases with no gene match: 5. CDR3 in amino acids: CASSSGLAGGGEQFF. The CDR3 DNA is TGTGCCAGCAGCTCCGGACTAGCGGGAGGGGGGGAGCAGTTCTTC.

This clone was seen only once. The J gene is TRBJ1-6, the V gene TRBV19; weak D call: TRBD1 (5 bases). CDR1 LNHDA and CDR2 SQIVND come from the germline V gene (reference sequence). Deletions cut 3 bases from V and 8 bases from J, with 11 bases between. The CDR3 runs to 14 residues. Here the CDR3 DNA reads TGTGCCAGTAGTATTTCAAAGGGGCATTCACCCCTCCACTTT. As protein: CASSISKGHSPLHF.